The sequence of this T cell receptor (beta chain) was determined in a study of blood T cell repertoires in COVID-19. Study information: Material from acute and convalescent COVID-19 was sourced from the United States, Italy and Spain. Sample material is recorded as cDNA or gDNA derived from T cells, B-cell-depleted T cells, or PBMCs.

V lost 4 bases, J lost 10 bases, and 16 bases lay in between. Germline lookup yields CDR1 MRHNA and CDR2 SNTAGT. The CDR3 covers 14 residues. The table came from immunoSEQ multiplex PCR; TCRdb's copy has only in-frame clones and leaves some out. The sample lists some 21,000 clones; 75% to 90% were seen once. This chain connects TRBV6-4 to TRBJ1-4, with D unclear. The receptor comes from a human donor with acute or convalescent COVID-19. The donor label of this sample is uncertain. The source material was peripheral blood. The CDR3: CASSVDSSNGKLFF. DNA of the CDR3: TGTGCCAGCAGTGTCGATAGCAGCAACGGAAAACTGTTTTTT.